This TCR beta chain was recovered during a study of blood T cell repertoires in COVID-19 (dated by TCRdb to 2018 to 2020). The study in broad terms: Samples from collaborators originated in the United States, Italy and Spain and spanned both the acute and convalescent phases of COVID-19. The prospective study material was composed of cDNA or gDNA derived from T cells, B-cell-depleted T cells, or PBMCs. Subjects who had been exposed to COVID-19, were actively infected with it, or had recovered from it provided the deeply sampled blood TCRbeta repertoires that made up the dataset. The repertoires were made available in a free public database intended to serve as a resource for research on the immune response to SARS-CoV-2. The samples were drawn from the first 160 participants of the ongoing ImmuneRACE study and from some 1,300 subjects provided by 6 global collaborators. The sample metadata nearly always contained a de-identified subject ID, COVID-19 status, age in years and sex. HLA class I and class II types, where available, came from metadata supplied by the sample provider rather than from assay-based typing.

The immunoSEQ Assay, a bias-controlled multiplex PCR, was used to amplify TCRbeta CDR3 regions from genomic DNA. Regarding the original processing steps: The number of nucleated cells in each sample was estimated from the amplification of reference gene primers within the assay. To quantify the absolute abundance of each unique TCRbeta CDR3 rearrangement, sequence reads were collapsed and filtered. For each sample, productive Simpson clonality was calculated as the square root of Simpson's diversity index across productive rearrangements. Not all clones reach the TCRdb copy of this immuneACCESS table, which keeps in-frame sequences only. Checked studies attribute under half of the gap to unresolved V genes and leave the rest unexplained. V and J calls and clone size are as listed in that table; D and trimming were resolved from the DNA. Present in this sample are 120,000 or so clones, about 88% of which were seen just once. 3.7% of the sample goes to the ten largest clones.

Results and caveats for the whole study, not just this receptor: The amount of clinical and demographic metadata varied by source and participant and was provided uncurated.

In the case of this clone: Its antigen is currently not known. The input lacks base qualities; no much larger clone sits a single base away.

V is trimmed back by 4 bases and J by 5 bases, and the junction contains 4 bases that no gene match accounts for. The CDR3, from cysteine to phenylalanine, totals 14 residues. Here the CDR3 DNA is all that survives: 42 bases in frame from base 1. As encoded in the germline V gene (reference sequence), CDR1 is SGHNT while CDR2 is YYREEE. Whole blood was collected in K2EDTA tubes by collaborating institutions according to the institutions' own protocols. For TCRbeta analysis, collaborators shipped samples in one of three forms: frozen whole blood, isolated PBMCs, or DNA extracted from either of those sample types.

The rearrangement joined TRBV5-4 to TRBJ1-2, with 11 bases in between that match TRBD1. This clonotype was obtained from a man aged 45-65 years with active COVID-19. Sequencing was done on a sample of peripheral blood. The CDR3 amino acid sequence is: CASSPGQGAYGYTF. The DNA is as follows: TGTGCCAGCAGCCCAGGACAGGGGGCGTATGGCTACACCTTC.